This is a list of T cell receptor beta chains from one sample in a study of T cells in tuberculosis. Method: immunoSEQ multiplex PCR; TCRdb's copy keeps in-frame clones and lacks some. In the table there are about 88,000 clones, roughly 93% of which are singletons. The sequencing sample was made of CD1b-GMM tetramer-negative cells sorted from PBMCs. All receptors come from an adult woman with latent tuberculosis. CDR3s include the opening cysteine and the closing phenylalanine or tryptophan. The order of the fields is clone size, V gene, CDR3 protein. Size is omitted from some rows. Given values are once, few, many or a class for expanded clones.

clone_size: -; v_call: TRBV19; cdr3_aa: CASNLVGAGEAFF
clone_size: -; v_call: TRBV6-5; cdr3_aa: CASSYSRGHSPLHF
clone_size: -; v_call: TRBV27; cdr3_aa: CATLGIGDTEAFF
clone_size: -; v_call: TRBV19; cdr3_aa: CASSIQGGMGNQPQHF
clone_size: -; v_call: TRBV18; cdr3_aa: CASSPLPSRNEQFF
clone_size: -; v_call: TRBV19; cdr3_aa: CASSTSNYGYTF
clone_size: once; v_call: TRBV19; cdr3_aa: CASSISTGYNEQFF
clone_size: -; v_call: TRBV2; cdr3_aa: CASSEVSVGYTF
clone_size: -; v_call: TRBV7-6; cdr3_aa: CASSLGGGPTTGELFF
clone_size: -; v_call: TRBV6-6; cdr3_aa: CASTLAGSTGELFF
clone_size: -; v_call: TRBV7-2; cdr3_aa: CASSLDSSSYNEQFF
clone_size: -; v_call: TRBV7-9; cdr3_aa: CASSFAGGRETQYF
clone_size: -; v_call: TRBV5-6; cdr3_aa: CASSFPKGSFWTQYF
clone_size: -; v_call: TRBV27; cdr3_aa: CASSIRQGSTEAFF
clone_size: -; v_call: TRBV29-1; cdr3_aa: CSVEARGANEQFF
clone_size: -; v_call: TRBV7-2; cdr3_aa: CASSPGQGRAEAFF
clone_size: -; v_call: TRBV5-1; cdr3_aa: CASTAGGPYNEQFF
clone_size: -; v_call: TRBV7-2; cdr3_aa: CASSLKTSGVDTQYF
clone_size: -; v_call: TRBV5-1; cdr3_aa: CASSSGLATRGELFF
clone_size: once; v_call: TRBV6-1; cdr3_aa: CASSDRADQPQHF
clone_size: -; v_call: TRBV11-2; cdr3_aa: CASTMTGANEQFF
clone_size: -; v_call: TRBV2; cdr3_aa: CASKRLAGGPRDTQYF
clone_size: -; v_call: TRBV5-6; cdr3_aa: CASSLGQGEETQYF
clone_size: -; v_call: TRBV30; cdr3_aa: CAWRKTGSGELFF